The 17 T cell receptor beta chains below all came from one sample that was sequenced in a study of blood T cells in healthy people across ages. Primed by a sample-barcoded 5' primer and a J-beta primer mix, a second PCR proceeded for about 6 to 11 cycles. TCRdb reanalysed the 5' RACE reads using MiXCR and keeps one entry per CDR3 protein. Found here are about 1.8 million distinct CDR3 sequences, about 50% of them singletons; the top ten hold less than 2.5%. Material: blood. The receptors here all came from a woman aged 40 to 55 in good health.

This clonotype was seen a handful of times. The chain recombines TRBV27 with TRBJ2-7; 7 bases match TRBD1. The CDR3 has 14 amino acids. The junction had 6 bases not matched to a gene; V was cut back by 5 bases and J by 2 bases. Per germline, CDR1 MNHEY and CDR2 SMNVEV (reference sequence). The CDR3 here is CASSNGDRAYEQYF. For the CDR3, the DNA is TGTGCCAGCAGTAACGGGGACAGAGCCTACGAGCAGTACTTC.

This clonotype was counted a single time. The rearrangement uses TRBV4-2 and TRBJ1-1; D gene unclear. The CDR3 loop spans 13 amino acids. The V gene's germline CDR1 is LGHNA and CDR2 YNFKEQ. Between the trimmed V and J ends, which lost 0 bases and 7 bases, there was a span of 9 bases. CDR3 nucleotide sequence: TGTGCCAGCAGCCAAGATACACGGGGTGAAGCTTTCTTT. It encodes CASSQDTRGEAFF.

The V call is TRBV7-2, the J call TRBJ2-3; D uncertain. The V gene's germline CDR1 is SGHTA and CDR2 FQGNSA. V lost 5 bases and J 7 bases, leaving 10 bases between the germline ends. The CDR3 is made up of 12 amino acids. The CDR3 loop reads CASSRGQHTQYF. The CDR3 DNA follows: TGTGCCAGCAGCCGCGGCCAGCATACGCAGTATTTT.

As DNA, the CDR3 is TGTGCCAGCAGCTCCGGGACAGGCCTCTCTGGGGCCAACGTCCTGACTTTC. Its protein is CASSSGTGLSGANVLTF. The V and J genes are TRBV7-9 and TRBJ2-6; 8 nucleotides match TRBD1. Germline lookup yields CDR1 SEHNR and CDR2 FQNEAQ (reference sequence). V gave up 4 bases and J gave up 0 bases; unmatched junction bases: 5. The CDR3 covers 17 residues.

CDR3 DNA sequence: TGCGCCAGCAGCCAAGACTTGCGTCCAACTAATGAAAAACTGTTTTTT. It specifies CASSQDLRPTNEKLFF. The rearrangement uses TRBV4-3 and TRBJ1-4, with unresolved D. Germline assignment: CDR1 LGHNA and CDR2 YSLEER. V was cut by 0 bases and J by 0 bases, with 8 bases left in between. The CDR3 covers 16 residues.

There are a few counts of this clonotype. The chain uses TRBV4-3 and TRBJ1-5; no firm D call. V was clipped by 0 bases and J by 0 bases, with 6 bases between them. Germline V gene sequence: CDR1 LGHNA, CDR2 YSLEER. This CDR3 is 15 amino acids long. DNA for the CDR3: TGCGCCAGCAGCCAAGAACATTATAGCAATCAGCCCCAGCATTTT. The encoded protein is CASSQEHYSNQPQHF.

The sample holds one count of this clonotype. The chain is built from TRBV11-2 and TRBJ1-4; 8 bases are shared with TRBD1. Germline V gives CDR1 SGHAT, CDR2 FQNNGV. J was trimmed by 8 bases and V by 1 base; bases with no gene match: 6. The CDR3 consists of 15 residues. This chain's CDR3 is CASSLGDRPWEKLFF. The CDR3 DNA sequence: TGTGCCAGCAGCTTAGGGGACAGGCCTTGGGAAAAACTGTTTTTT.

This clonotype was seen many times. The CDR3 nucleotides are TGTGCCAGCAGCTTAGCGTTAGCGGGGAAAGAGACCCAGTACTTC. This codes for CASSLALAGKETQYF. The V and J genes are TRBV7-2 and TRBJ2-7, with TRBD2 identical over 8 bases. The J call may be incorrect, as the DNA end agrees better with TRBJ2-5. CDR1 and CDR2 from the germline V gene are SGHTA and FQGNSA. This CDR3 has 15 residues.

This clonotype was seen a handful of times. The CDR3 region is CASSLNRAVYGYTF. In DNA form, the CDR3 reads TGTGCCAGCAGTTTGAACAGGGCAGTCTATGGCTACACCTTC. This chain connects TRBV12-3 or TRBV12-4 to TRBJ1-2, with D possibly TRBD1 on 6 matching bases. The CDR3 is made up of 14 amino acids. V lost 3 bases and J 4 bases, leaving 12 bases between the germline ends.

The rearrangement uses TRBV28 and TRBJ2-5; TRBD2 matches 12 bases. This CDR3 spans 15 amino acids. Germline V CDR1 and CDR2: MDHEN, SYDVKM. V was clipped by 3 bases and J by 4 bases; unmatched bases: 3. The CDR3 is CASSFLAGGPETQYF. DNA of the CDR3: TGTGCCAGCAGTTTTCTAGCGGGGGGGCCAGAGACCCAGTACTTC.

The chain recombines TRBV4-1 with TRBJ2-3; D is perhaps TRBD2 (5 bases). The CDR3 length is 14 residues. V lost 2 bases and J lost 1, with 7 bases in between. Germline V gene lookup returns CDR1 MGHRA and CDR2 YSYEKL. DNA for the CDR3: TGCGCCAGCAGCCAACTAGCAGGCACAGATACGCAGTATTTT. Encoded protein: CASSQLAGTDTQYF.

The rearrangement links TRBV29-1 to TRBJ2-5; 12 bases match TRBD2. J was trimmed by 4 bases and V by 2 bases; bases with no gene match: 5. The germline gives CDR1 SQVTM, CDR2 ANQGSEA. The CDR3 is 15 residues long. The chain's CDR3 is CSVETPGLAGETQYF. CDR3 nucleotide sequence: TGCAGCGTTGAAACGCCGGGACTAGCGGGAGAGACCCAGTACTTC.

The chain combines TRBV5-6 with TRBJ2-1; D is ambiguous. The ends were cut back, 3 bases at V and 9 bases at J, with 10 bases in the middle. Germline lookup yields CDR1 SGHDT and CDR2 YYEEEE. This CDR3 comprises 12 residues. The CDR3 is CASSSMGGEQFF. CDR3 DNA sequence: TGTGCCAGCAGCTCGATGGGTGGTGAGCAGTTCTTC.

This clonotype was seen only a few times. The genes are TRBV4-1 and TRBJ2-6; no clear D gene. Trimming removed 3 bases at V and 0 bases at J, with 9 bases between. CDR3 length: 16 residues. Germline CDR1 reads MGHRA; CDR2 reads YSYEKL. The CDR3 spells CASSQPFGSGANVLTF. CDR3 nucleotides: TGCGCCAGCAGCCAGCCCTTTGGCTCTGGGGCCAACGTCCTGACTTTC.

The rearrangement joins TRBV20-1 to TRBJ2-1; D may be TRBD2 (5 bases). The CDR3 contains 16 residues. The V and J ends lost 0 bases and 0 bases respectively, with 12 bases between them. The germline V gene encodes CDR1 DFQATT and CDR2 SNEGSKA (reference sequence). CDR3 amino acids: CSARDSAAYSYNEQFF. CDR3 DNA: TGCAGTGCTAGAGACTCAGCGGCATACTCCTACAATGAGCAGTTCTTC.

In its sample, this clonotype was seen a few times. This rearrangement joins TRBV10-3 to TRBJ2-3, with 10 bases lining up with TRBD2. CDR1 is ENHRY and CDR2 is SYGVKD in the germline V gene. Germline trimming cut 4 bases from V and 1 base from J; bases unmatched to any gene: 2. The length of the CDR3 is 15 residues. The CDR3 reads CAISAGTSGTDTQYF. In nucleotides, the CDR3 is TGTGCCATCAGTGCCGGGACTAGCGGCACAGATACGCAGTATTTT.

This clonotype was seen more than once but under ten times. CDR3 nucleotide sequence: TGTGCCAGCAGTAGGGCAGACTATGGCTACACCTTC. Its translation: CASSRADYGYTF. The chain links TRBV7-9 to TRBJ1-2; unclear D gene. CDR3 length equals 12 residues. Looked up from germline, CDR1 is SEHNR and CDR2 is FQNEAQ (reference sequence). V lost 6 bases to trimming and J lost 3 bases, with 8 bases between them.